This note documents a single T cell receptor (beta chain) sequence. This specimen comes from a study of blood T cells in healthy people across ages. Through a sample-barcoded 5' primer and a J-beta primer mix, a second PCR was run for roughly 7 to 12 cycles. Sequencing of every sample gave 2.5 million or more CDR3-containing paired-end reads. TCRdb re-analysed the 5' RACE reads in MiXCR, keeping a single row per CDR3 protein. The table records 750,000 to 1,000,000 distinct CDR3 sequences, 25% to 30% of them present only once. Germline loops: CDR1 SGHDN, CDR2 FVKESK. The V end lost 0 bases, the J end lost 5 bases, and 17 bases lay between the germline ends. This CDR3 is built from 17 residues. These data were also reused for a study on T cells of mothers and their children.

This sequence joins TRBV14 and TRBJ2-1; the D gene is possibly TRBD1 (5 bases). This receptor was obtained from a middle-aged woman in good health. Sequenced material: blood. CDR3 loop: CASSQESGLPQHNEQFF. CDR3 DNA sequence: TGTGCCAGCAGCCAAGAGTCAGGGCTACCCCAGCACAATGAGCAGTTCTTC.